This T cell receptor beta chain was recovered during a study of CD8+ T cells in alopecia areata. Study-wide points: Clonality was higher in lesional than normal scalp, especially in alopecia totalis/universalis. Whereas mice showed it more clearly, TCR sharing across patients was murkier, possibly because of HLA. Scalp sample data also include resident alphabeta T cells from normal skin.

V was clipped by 4 bases and J by 4 bases, with 8 bases between them. Germline V lookup: CDR1 SGHRS, CDR2 YFSETQ. CDR3 length equals 13 residues. RNA was extracted and reverse transcribed into cDNA as the sequencing template. TCRdb keeps only in-frame clones here, not all; method: immunoSEQ multiplex PCR. This sample has around 140,000 clones, with approximately 87% found just once. Regarding this clone: The target antigen is unknown.

The specimen was CD8+ T cells sorted from blood, collected at week 0. The gene calls are TRBV5-1 and TRBJ2-2; D unresolved. The origin of this receptor is a human donor with alopecia areata. CDR3 in amino acids: CASSVEATGELFF. The CDR3 DNA sequence: TGCGCCAGCAGCGTCGAGGCCACCGGGGAGCTGTTTTTT.